This is a list of T cell receptor beta chains from one sample in a study of cytomegalovirus exposure and HLA in healthy donors. Only in-frame clones appear in the TCRdb table, and some are missing; sequencing was by immunoSEQ multiplex PCR. The sample yields hundreds of thousands of clones, about 90% seen once. Sequencing was performed on PBMCs. All receptors come from a woman aged 30 to 39 in good health and CMV-seronegative. The CDR3 runs from the conserved cysteine through the conserved F or W. Each record gives: CDR3 DNA, CDR3 protein, clone size, J gene, D gene, V gene. The D gene is left open where the match is weak. Clone size appears in some rows only: once, few, many, or a class for an expanded clone.

CDR3 DNA: TGTGCCAGCTCACCTGGGGTCGGGGAAAAACTGTTTTTT; CDR3 protein: CASSPGVGEKLFF; clone size: once; J gene: TRBJ1-4; D gene: NA; V gene: TRBV18
CDR3 DNA: TGTGCCAGCAGTGAAGCGCTAGTGCCCGGTCAGCCCCAGCATTTT; CDR3 protein: CASSEALVPGQPQHF; clone size: NA; J gene: TRBJ1-5; D gene: NA; V gene: TRBV6-1
CDR3 DNA: TGTGCCTGGAGCGCCGGGGTGGGAAATCAGCCCCAGCATTTT; CDR3 protein: CAWSAGVGNQPQHF; clone size: NA; J gene: TRBJ1-5; D gene: NA; V gene: TRBV30
CDR3 DNA: TGTGCCAGCAGCCCCCTTCCTAGCGGGAATGGGGATGAGCAGTTCTTC; CDR3 protein: CASSPLPSGNGDEQFF; clone size: NA; J gene: TRBJ2-1; D gene: TRBD2; V gene: TRBV7-6
CDR3 DNA: TGTGCCAGCAGTTTAATAGCGGGAGAGATGGGTGAGCAGTTCTTC; CDR3 protein: CASSLIAGEMGEQFF; clone size: NA; J gene: TRBJ2-1; D gene: TRBD2; V gene: TRBV9
CDR3 DNA: TGTGCCAGCAGTTCCCCCTACAATGAGCAGTTCTTC; CDR3 protein: CASSSPYNEQFF; clone size: NA; J gene: TRBJ2-1; D gene: NA; V gene: TRBV6-5
CDR3 DNA: TGTGCCAGCAGCCCGGACTACTCTAGCACAGATACGCAGTATTTT; CDR3 protein: CASSPDYSSTDTQYF; clone size: NA; J gene: TRBJ2-3; D gene: NA; V gene: TRBV11-2
CDR3 DNA: TGCGCCAGCAGCCAAGCTACAGGGGCGAACACCGGGGAGCTGTTTTTT; CDR3 protein: CASSQATGANTGELFF; clone size: NA; J gene: TRBJ2-2; D gene: TRBD1; V gene: TRBV4-3
CDR3 DNA: TGCGCCAGCAGCAGAAAGACTAGCGGGACGACCGGGGAGCTGTTTTTT; CDR3 protein: CASSRKTSGTTGELFF; clone size: NA; J gene: TRBJ2-2; D gene: TRBD2; V gene: TRBV5-1
CDR3 DNA: TGTGCCAGCAGCCAAATGACTAGCGGGTATGAAGAGACCCAGTACTTC; CDR3 protein: CASSQMTSGYEETQYF; clone size: NA; J gene: TRBJ2-5; D gene: TRBD2; V gene: TRBV28
CDR3 DNA: TGTGCCAGCAGCTTGGCCCCGGGGGCTGGGGCCAACGTCCTGACTTTC; CDR3 protein: CASSLAPGAGANVLTF; clone size: once; J gene: TRBJ2-6; D gene: NA; V gene: TRBV5-5
CDR3 DNA: TGTGCCAGCAGCCCTTCGAACGGGGGGTACTACGAGCAGTACTTC; CDR3 protein: CASSPSNGGYYEQYF; clone size: NA; J gene: TRBJ2-7; D gene: TRBD2; V gene: TRBV11-2
CDR3 DNA: TGTGCCAGCGAGGGACAGTCCACAGATACGCAGTATTTT; CDR3 protein: CASEGQSTDTQYF; clone size: NA; J gene: TRBJ2-3; D gene: TRBD1; V gene: TRBV18
CDR3 DNA: TGTGCCAGCAGCTCCCCCCTACAGGGAAACAATGAAAAACTGTTTTTT; CDR3 protein: CASSSPLQGNNEKLFF; clone size: NA; J gene: TRBJ1-4; D gene: NA; V gene: TRBV11-3
CDR3 DNA: TGTGCCAGCAGTGAAGCTGAGACCCAGTACTTC; CDR3 protein: CASSEAETQYF; clone size: NA; J gene: TRBJ2-5; D gene: NA; V gene: TRBV2
CDR3 DNA: TGTGCCAGCAGTTCTACAGGGCCCAACACTGAAGCTTTCTTT; CDR3 protein: CASSSTGPNTEAFF; clone size: NA; J gene: TRBJ1-1; D gene: NA; V gene: TRBV27
CDR3 DNA: TGTGCCAGTAGGACTAGCGGGGGATACAATGAGCAGTTCTTC; CDR3 protein: CASRTSGGYNEQFF; clone size: NA; J gene: TRBJ2-1; D gene: TRBD2; V gene: TRBV19
CDR3 DNA: TGTGCCAGCAGCCCGCCCCCGGGACTAGCTATTTCGTACGAGCAGTACTTC; CDR3 protein: CASSPPPGLAISYEQYF; clone size: few; J gene: TRBJ2-7; D gene: TRBD2; V gene: TRBV11-2
CDR3 DNA: TGCAGCGTTATAGCGGGTAGCTCCTACGAGCAGTACTTC; CDR3 protein: CSVIAGSSYEQYF; clone size: NA; J gene: TRBJ2-7; D gene: TRBD2; V gene: TRBV29-1
CDR3 DNA: TGTGCCAGCAGCAAAGGTAGGGACCGGCGGGGTGAAAAACTGTTTTTT; CDR3 protein: CASSKGRDRRGEKLFF; clone size: NA; J gene: TRBJ1-4; D gene: NA; V gene: TRBV21-1
CDR3 DNA: TGTGCCAGCAGTTTATTAGGTCTACTGCAAAACTACGAGCAGTACTTC; CDR3 protein: CASSLLGLLQNYEQYF; clone size: NA; J gene: TRBJ2-7; D gene: NA; V gene: TRBV28
CDR3 DNA: TGTGCCAGCAGCTTTTCCCAAGCCTACGAGCAGTACTTC; CDR3 protein: CASSFSQAYEQYF; clone size: NA; J gene: TRBJ2-7; D gene: NA; V gene: TRBV5-6
CDR3 DNA: TGTGCCAGCAGCGGTACTGATAGCTCCTACGAGCAGTACTTC; CDR3 protein: CASSGTDSSYEQYF; clone size: NA; J gene: TRBJ2-7; D gene: NA; V gene: TRBV9
CDR3 DNA: TGTGCCAGCAGTGAAACTTGGACTAGCGGGGGCCAAGAGACCCAGTACTTC; CDR3 protein: CASSETWTSGGQETQYF; clone size: NA; J gene: TRBJ2-5; D gene: TRBD2; V gene: TRBV25-1
CDR3 DNA: TGTGCCAGCAGTTACTCAACAGGGGTAGAGAAACTGTTTTTT; CDR3 protein: CASSYSTGVEKLFF; clone size: NA; J gene: TRBJ1-4; D gene: TRBD1; V gene: TRBV6-5
CDR3 DNA: TGTGCCAGCAGCCCCGGACTAGCCCTACTCGAGCAGTACTTC; CDR3 protein: CASSPGLALLEQYF; clone size: NA; J gene: TRBJ2-7; D gene: TRBD2; V gene: TRBV9
CDR3 DNA: TGTGCCAGCAGTACTACAGGTTATCCAGATACGCAGTATTTT; CDR3 protein: CASSTTGYPDTQYF; clone size: NA; J gene: TRBJ2-3; D gene: NA; V gene: TRBV28
CDR3 DNA: TGTGCTAGTGGTTTGGCAAATGTCTGGGACGCTGAAGCTTTCTTT; CDR3 protein: CASGLANVWDAEAFF; clone size: NA; J gene: TRBJ1-1; D gene: NA; V gene: TRBV12-5
CDR3 DNA: TGCGCCAGCAGCCAAACAGATACGCAGTATTTT; CDR3 protein: CASSQTDTQYF; clone size: NA; J gene: TRBJ2-3; D gene: NA; V gene: TRBV4-1
CDR3 DNA: TGTGCCAGCTCACCACCGACAGGGCTTGGCGAGCAGTACTTC; CDR3 protein: CASSPPTGLGEQYF; clone size: NA; J gene: TRBJ2-7; D gene: TRBD1; V gene: TRBV18
CDR3 DNA: TGCGCCAGCAGCCACACGGGACTAGCGGACACAGATACGCAGTATTTT; CDR3 protein: CASSHTGLADTDTQYF; clone size: NA; J gene: TRBJ2-3; D gene: TRBD2; V gene: TRBV4-3
CDR3 DNA: TGTGCCAGCAGCTCTAAAACGAACCCCTTGAACATTCAGTACTTC; CDR3 protein: CASSSKTNPLNIQYF; clone size: once; J gene: TRBJ2-4; D gene: NA; V gene: TRBV11-1
CDR3 DNA: TGTGCCAGCAGCTTGGACTTGACAGGGTGGGAGGAAAAACTGTTTTTT; CDR3 protein: CASSLDLTGWEEKLFF; clone size: NA; J gene: TRBJ1-4; D gene: TRBD1; V gene: TRBV5-8
CDR3 DNA: TGTGCCAGCAGCTCGACCTTGGAGGAGGCCAGCACAGATACGCAGTATTTT; CDR3 protein: CASSSTLEEASTDTQYF; clone size: NA; J gene: TRBJ2-3; D gene: NA; V gene: TRBV7-2
CDR3 DNA: TGCGCCAGCAGCTTCGAGACTAGCGACTCCTACGAGCAGTACTTC; CDR3 protein: CASSFETSDSYEQYF; clone size: NA; J gene: TRBJ2-7; D gene: TRBD2; V gene: TRBV5-1
CDR3 DNA: TGTGCCAGTAGTACCGGGACGGACTATGGCTACACCTTC; CDR3 protein: CASSTGTDYGYTF; clone size: NA; J gene: TRBJ1-2; D gene: NA; V gene: TRBV19
CDR3 DNA: TGTGCCAGCAGCTTAGTTGACGGCGACATTCAGTACTTC; CDR3 protein: CASSLVDGDIQYF; clone size: few; J gene: TRBJ2-4; D gene: NA; V gene: TRBV7-2
CDR3 DNA: TGTGCCAGCAGTCCCCGGGGGGGGGTCAACGTCCTGACTTTC; CDR3 protein: CASSPRGGVNVLTF; clone size: once; J gene: TRBJ2-6; D gene: TRBD2; V gene: TRBV27
CDR3 DNA: TGTGCCAGCAGTGCCCTTTCGGGGACTTTCCATCGCTCCTACAATGAGCAGTTCTTC; CDR3 protein: CASSALSGTFHRSYNEQFF; clone size: NA; J gene: TRBJ2-1; D gene: NA; V gene: TRBV27
CDR3 DNA: TGCGCCAGCAGCTTGGGCGGGAGTGGGGACCGGACCCAGTACTTC; CDR3 protein: CASSLGGSGDRTQYF; clone size: NA; J gene: TRBJ2-5; D gene: TRBD2; V gene: TRBV5-1
CDR3 DNA: TGTGCCTGGAGTGTACTAGCGGGAGAGACCCAGTACTTC; CDR3 protein: CAWSVLAGETQYF; clone size: NA; J gene: TRBJ2-5; D gene: TRBD2; V gene: TRBV30
CDR3 DNA: TGCAGCGTGCGGACTAGCGGTTACAATGAGCAGTTCTTC; CDR3 protein: CSVRTSGYNEQFF; clone size: NA; J gene: TRBJ2-1; D gene: TRBD2; V gene: TRBV29-1
CDR3 DNA: TGTGCCAGCAGACCACAGGCGGGGGAGCAGTACTTC; CDR3 protein: CASRPQAGEQYF; clone size: NA; J gene: TRBJ2-7; D gene: NA; V gene: TRBV2
CDR3 DNA: TGTGCCAGCAGTGACCCGTACGAGCAGTACTTC; CDR3 protein: CASSDPYEQYF; clone size: NA; J gene: TRBJ2-7; D gene: NA; V gene: TRBV25-1
CDR3 DNA: TGTGCCAAACCCACGGTTCAGCCCCAGCATTTT; CDR3 protein: CAKPTVQPQHF; clone size: NA; J gene: TRBJ1-5; D gene: NA; V gene: TRBV30
CDR3 DNA: TGTGCCAGCAGTGCTACAAAAAGGGGGGACACTGAAGCTTTCTTT; CDR3 protein: CASSATKRGDTEAFF; clone size: NA; J gene: TRBJ1-1; D gene: NA; V gene: TRBV25-1
CDR3 DNA: TGCGCCAGCAGCCAAGTCGGTGGATACGAGCAGTACTTC; CDR3 protein: CASSQVGGYEQYF; clone size: once; J gene: TRBJ2-7; D gene: NA; V gene: TRBV4-1
CDR3 DNA: TGTGCCAGCAGCCCATTGGACACGCGTAATGAAAAACTGTTTTTT; CDR3 protein: CASSPLDTRNEKLFF; clone size: NA; J gene: TRBJ1-4; D gene: NA; V gene: TRBV11-2
CDR3 DNA: TGTGCCAGCAGCTTAGCGGGACTTTGGCCGACCTACGAGCAGTACTTC; CDR3 protein: CASSLAGLWPTYEQYF; clone size: NA; J gene: TRBJ2-7; D gene: NA; V gene: TRBV7-2
CDR3 DNA: TGTGCCAGCAGTTTCTTAGATACGCAGTATTTT; CDR3 protein: CASSFLDTQYF; clone size: NA; J gene: TRBJ2-3; D gene: NA; V gene: TRBV28
CDR3 DNA: TGTGCCAGCAGCGATGGACAGCATTTGGGCTACACCTTC; CDR3 protein: CASSDGQHLGYTF; clone size: once; J gene: TRBJ1-2; D gene: NA; V gene: TRBV6-1
CDR3 DNA: TGTGCCAGCTCGCCAGGGGTAGTACCTCAAGAGACCCAGTACTTC; CDR3 protein: CASSPGVVPQETQYF; clone size: NA; J gene: TRBJ2-5; D gene: NA; V gene: TRBV18
CDR3 DNA: TGCAGCGTGCAGGGGGGGAGAGATACGCAGTATTTT; CDR3 protein: CSVQGGRDTQYF; clone size: NA; J gene: TRBJ2-3; D gene: NA; V gene: TRBV29-1
CDR3 DNA: TGTGCCAGCAGCGGGGACATTAATCCCTACGAGCAGTACTTC; CDR3 protein: CASSGDINPYEQYF; clone size: NA; J gene: TRBJ2-7; D gene: NA; V gene: TRBV9
CDR3 DNA: TGTGCCAGCAGCTTCAGCCGGATGTCGCCCAATCAGCCCCAGCATTTT; CDR3 protein: CASSFSRMSPNQPQHF; clone size: NA; J gene: TRBJ1-5; D gene: NA; V gene: TRBV28
CDR3 DNA: TGTGCCTGGAGTGTTTCAGGGGTCCACGAGCAGTACTTC; CDR3 protein: CAWSVSGVHEQYF; clone size: NA; J gene: TRBJ2-7; D gene: NA; V gene: TRBV30
CDR3 DNA: TGTGCCAGCAGGCTTTCGGCAGATAGCAATCAGCCCCAGCATTTT; CDR3 protein: CASRLSADSNQPQHF; clone size: NA; J gene: TRBJ1-5; D gene: NA; V gene: TRBV6-1
CDR3 DNA: TGTGCCAGCAGTTCACCAGGGGGGATACCCGAGCAGTACTTC; CDR3 protein: CASSSPGGIPEQYF; clone size: NA; J gene: TRBJ2-7; D gene: NA; V gene: TRBV28
CDR3 DNA: TGTGCCAGCAGCTCCCTCGGACAAGGCGAGCAGTACTTC; CDR3 protein: CASSSLGQGEQYF; clone size: few; J gene: TRBJ2-7; D gene: NA; V gene: TRBV5-4